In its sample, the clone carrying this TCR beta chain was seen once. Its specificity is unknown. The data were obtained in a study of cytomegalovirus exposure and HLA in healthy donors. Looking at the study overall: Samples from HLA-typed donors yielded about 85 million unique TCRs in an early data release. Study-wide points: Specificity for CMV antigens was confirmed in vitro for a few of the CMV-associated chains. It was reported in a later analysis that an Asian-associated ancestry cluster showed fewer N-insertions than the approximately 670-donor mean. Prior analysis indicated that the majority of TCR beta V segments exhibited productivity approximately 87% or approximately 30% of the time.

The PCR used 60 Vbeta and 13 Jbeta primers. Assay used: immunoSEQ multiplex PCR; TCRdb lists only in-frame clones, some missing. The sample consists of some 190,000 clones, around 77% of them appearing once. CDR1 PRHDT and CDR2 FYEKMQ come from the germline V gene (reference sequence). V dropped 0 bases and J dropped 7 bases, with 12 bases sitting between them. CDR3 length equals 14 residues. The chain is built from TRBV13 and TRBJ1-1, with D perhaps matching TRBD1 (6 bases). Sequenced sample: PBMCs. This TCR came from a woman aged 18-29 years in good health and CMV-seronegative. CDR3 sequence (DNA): TGTGCCAGCAGCTTAGGCCTAACAGGGCATGAAGCTTTCTTT. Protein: CASSLGLTGHEAFF.